Presented here are 8 T cell receptor beta chains from one specimen sequenced in a study of blood T cell repertoires in COVID-19. TCRdb keeps only in-frame clones here, not all; method: immunoSEQ multiplex PCR. The sample shows 200,000 to 250,000 clones, about 87% of them seen only once. The sequenced sample consisted of peripheral blood. The receptors come from a man between 60 and 75 years old with acute or convalescent COVID-19.

The V gene is TRBV11-2, the J gene TRBJ2-7; the D gene is possibly TRBD1 (5 bases). CDR1 and CDR2 (germline): SGHAT, FQNNGV. The V and J ends lost 3 bases and 3 bases respectively, with 12 bases between them. The CDR3 sequence is 14 residues long. This CDR3 is CASSLQGLSYEQYF. In nucleotides, the CDR3 is TGTGCCAGCAGCTTGCAGGGCCTTAGCTACGAGCAGTACTTC.

The CDR3 sequence: CASSLGDPGGTQYF. CDR3 sequence (DNA): TGTGCCAGCAGCTTGGGGGACCCCGGGGGGACCCAGTACTTC. The chain joins TRBV5-4 to TRBJ2-5, with D perhaps matching TRBD2 (6 bases). CDR3 length: 14 residues. V was shortened by 0 bases and J by 7 bases, with 13 bases between the two germline ends. Per the germline V gene, CDR1 is SGHNT and CDR2 is YYREEE (reference sequence).

V is TRBV5-1 and J is TRBJ1-1; tentative D call: TRBD1 (6 bases). CDR3 length equals 14 residues. The V end lost 3 bases, the J end lost 7 bases, and 16 bases lay between the germline ends. The V gene's germline CDR1 is SGHRS and CDR2 YFSETQ. The CDR3 loop is CASSSGYRDLEAFF. CDR3 sequence (DNA): TGCGCCAGCAGCTCGGGCTACAGGGACCTTGAAGCTTTCTTT.

The V gene is TRBV9, the J gene TRBJ2-3; TRBD2 matches at 11 bases. CDR1 and CDR2 from the germline V gene are SGDLS and YYNGEE. This CDR3 is 18 amino acids long. V trimming: 0 bases; J trimming: 3 bases; junction bases outside the gene matches: 9. The CDR3 here is CASSVGGASGGSTDTQYF. CDR3 nucleotide sequence: TGTGCCAGCAGCGTAGGTGGGGCTAGCGGGGGGTCTACAGATACGCAGTATTTT.

This chain links TRBV10-1 with TRBJ2-5, with 12 bases identical to TRBD2. V shed 6 bases and J 5 bases; nucleotides not matched to a gene: 4. Germline V lookup: CDR1 WNHNN, CDR2 SYGVQD (reference sequence). The CDR3 sequence is 14 residues long. The CDR3 loop is CASRGTSGWETQYF. CDR3 DNA sequence: TGCGCCAGCAGGGGGACTAGCGGGTGGGAGACCCAGTACTTC.

This chain joins TRBV30 and TRBJ2-7; the match to TRBD1 covers 9 bases. CDR1 and CDR2 (germline): GTSNPN, SVGIG (reference sequence). After removal of 3 bases from V and 0 bases from J, the junction contained 6 bases not matched to a gene. The CDR3 sequence is 15 residues long. CDR3 in DNA: TGTGCCTGGAGCCTGGGACAGGGTCTCTCCTACGAGCAGTACTTC. It codes for CAWSLGQGLSYEQYF.

The count of this clone is one. The J gene is TRBJ2-3, the V gene TRBV4-1, with 7 bases fitting TRBD1. This CDR3 has 15 amino acids. The germline V gene encodes CDR1 MGHRA and CDR2 YSYEKL. Unmatched junction bases numbered 9, after V lost 6 bases and J lost 3 bases. The DNA of the CDR3 is TGCGCCAGCAGAAGTAGGGGGCCCCCGACAGATACGCAGTATTTT. Amino acid sequence: CASRSRGPPTDTQYF.

This clone was found once. This sequence joins TRBV6-4 and TRBJ2-1; no clear D gene. CDR1 and CDR2 from the germline V gene are MRHNA and SNTAGT. This CDR3 contains 16 residues. Deletions cut 0 bases from V and 5 bases from J, with 14 bases between. The DNA of the CDR3 is TGTGCCAGCAGTGACTCGAGTGGCCCTAGGAACAATGAGCAGTTCTTC. Its translation is CASSDSSGPRNNEQFF.